Presented here are 24 T cell receptor beta chains from one specimen sequenced in a study of long-term antiretroviral therapy in people with HIV. Version v3.0 of the immunoSEQ assay ran at survey level. Sequencing used immunoSEQ multiplex PCR; TCRdb keeps in-frame clones, though not all of them. The sample records about 30,000 clones, roughly 93% being singletons. This sample comprised unsorted PBMCs, obtained 7.4 years after starting antiretroviral therapy. All receptors come from a man between 45 and 60 years old with HIV.

The rearrangement uses TRBV2 and TRBJ1-1; D gene ambiguous. The V gene lost 3 bases and the J gene lost 5 bases, with 10 bases spanning the gap. Germline V gene sequence: CDR1 SNHLY, CDR2 FYNNEI. The CDR3 consists of 13 residues. CDR3 nucleotide sequence: TGTGCCAGCAGTGAGCAGAGAGGGACTGAAGCTTTCTTT. Translating gives CASSEQRGTEAFF.

This chain links TRBV9 with TRBJ2-2; no clear D. The germline CDR1 and CDR2 sequences are SGDLS and YYNGEE. Trimming left V 2 bases short and J 4 bases short, with 6 bases between. This CDR3 is built from 13 residues. CDR3 sequence reads: CASSVAGTGELFF. CDR3 coding DNA: TGTGCCAGCAGCGTGGCTGGCACCGGGGAGCTGTTTTTT.

The rearrangement joins TRBV18 to TRBJ2-3; the D gene could be TRBD1 or TRBD2 (6 bases each). CDR3 length equals 14 residues. V was trimmed by 5 bases and J by 5 bases, leaving 14 bases between them. Germline V lookup: CDR1 KGHSH, CDR2 LQKENI. This chain's CDR3 is CASSSSGAGDTQYF. The CDR3 nucleotides read TGTGCCAGCTCATCTTCGGGGGCTGGAGATACGCAGTATTTT.

The chain links TRBV30 to TRBJ1-1, with TRBD1 as a possible D gene (5 bases). Per the germline V gene, CDR1 is GTSNPN and CDR2 is SVGIG (reference sequence). The V and J ends lost 5 bases and 4 bases respectively, with 8 bases between them. CDR3 length equals 11 residues. The CDR3 bases are TGTGCCTGGGCGGGGGTCACTGAAGCTTTCTTT. Amino acid sequence: CAWAGVTEAFF.

The chain couples TRBV28 to TRBJ1-2, with a possible D match to TRBD1 (5 bases). CDR3 size: 14 residues. Between the trimmed V and J ends, which lost 3 bases and 5 bases, there was a span of 13 bases. Germline V gives CDR1 MDHEN, CDR2 SYDVKM. The CDR3 spells CASSFRETAYGYTF. CDR3 bases: TGTGCCAGCAGTTTCCGAGAGACAGCTTATGGCTACACCTTC.

This chain connects TRBV4-3 to TRBJ1-4; tentative D call: TRBD1 (5 bases). CDR1 is LGHNA, CDR2 YSLEER, per germline. The CDR3 totals 14 residues. The V end lost 2 bases, the J end lost 8 bases, and 12 bases lay between the germline ends. The CDR3 bases are TGCGCCAGCAGCCAACGGGGGGGTGAGGAAAAACTGTTTTTT. Amino acid sequence: CASSQRGGEEKLFF.

The chain joins TRBV9 to TRBJ2-1; 11 positions agree with TRBD2. The CDR3 totals 17 residues. CDR1 and CDR2 from the germline V gene are SGDLS and YYNGEE. The J segment lost 0 bases and the V segment lost 0 bases, leaving 2 bases of the junction unmatched. In DNA form, the CDR3 reads TGTGCCAGCAGCGTAGGACTAGCGGGGAGCTCCTACAATGAGCAGTTCTTC. Translation gives CASSVGLAGSSYNEQFF.

The table lists this clone with a count of one. The J gene is TRBJ2-7, the V gene TRBV6-6; D may match TRBD1 or TRBD2 (5 bases each). This CDR3 has 14 residues. V lost 4 bases and J lost 2, with 12 bases in between. Germline CDR1 reads MNHNY; CDR2 reads SVGAGI (reference sequence). The CDR3 loop is CASSSTGTTYEQYF. CDR3 DNA sequence: TGTGCCAGCAGTTCCACCGGGACGACCTACGAGCAGTACTTC.

This sequence joins TRBV2 and TRBJ1-1; D is perhaps TRBD1 (6 bases). Trimming took off 0 bases at V and 8 bases at J, with 10 bases between the two ends. In germline, CDR1 is SNHLY, CDR2 FYNNEI. The length of the CDR3 is 13 residues. The CDR3 nucleotides are TGTGCCAGCAGTGAAGCTCACGGACAGGAAGCTTTCTTT. As protein: CASSEAHGQEAFF. Full variable domain (remainder filled in from reference TRBV2 and TRBJ1-1): EPEVTQTPSHQVTQMGQEVILRCVPISNHLYFYWYRQILGQKVEFLVSFYNNEISEKSEIFDDQFSVERPDGSNFTLKIRSTKLEDSAMYFCASSEAHGQEAFFGQGTRLTVV.

V usage is TRBV5-4 and J usage is TRBJ1-1; D gene uncertain. CDR3 length: 13 residues. Deletions cut 1 base from V and 0 bases from J, with 4 bases between. Looked up from germline, CDR1 is SGHNT and CDR2 is YYREEE (reference sequence). CDR3 residues: CASSLLMNTEAFF. The CDR3, as DNA: TGTGCCAGCAGCTTGCTCATGAACACTGAAGCTTTCTTT.

The chain couples TRBV11-3 to TRBJ2-7; 8 bases line up with TRBD1. The CDR3 consists of 16 residues. After removal of 4 bases from V and 0 bases from J, the junction contained 8 bases not matched to a gene. CDR1 SGHNT and CDR2 YENEEA come from the germline V gene. CDR3 nucleotides: TGTGCCAGCAGCTCGGAACGTGACAGGGGCTCCTACGAGCAGTACTTC. As protein: CASSSERDRGSYEQYF. Full variable domain (missing parts from reference TRBV11-3 and TRBJ2-7): EAGVVQSPRYKIIEKKQPVAFWCNPISGHNTLYWYLQNLGQGPELLIRYENEEAVDDSQLPKDRFSAERLKGVDSTLKIQPAELGDSAVYLCASSSERDRGSYEQYFGPGTRLTVT.

This clone was counted once. The chain uses TRBV5-1 and TRBJ2-3; no definite D call. This CDR3 contains 14 residues. The germline V gene has CDR1 SGHRS and CDR2 YFSETQ. Trimming left V 0 bases short and J 5 bases short, with 10 bases between. CDR3 nucleotide sequence: TGCGCCAGCAGCTTGGTGGGGATCGGAGATACGCAGTATTTT. Protein product: CASSLVGIGDTQYF.

This chain connects TRBV5-4 to TRBJ1-6; D is perhaps TRBD1 (5 bases). The CDR3 loop spans 16 amino acids. Germline CDR1 reads SGHNT; CDR2 reads YYREEE (reference sequence). The ends were cut back, 0 bases at V and 0 bases at J, with 7 bases in the middle. The CDR3 region is CASSLGGSSYNSPLHF. The CDR3 coding sequence is TGTGCCAGCAGCTTGGGGGGGAGCTCCTATAATTCACCCCTCCACTTT.

This chain connects TRBV7-8 to TRBJ2-1, with TRBD2 matching over 8 bases. J was trimmed by 4 bases and V by 5 bases; bases with no gene match: 7. The CDR3 is made up of 15 amino acids. The germline CDR1 and CDR2 sequences are SGHVS and FQNEAQ. Here the CDR3 DNA reads TGTGCCAGCAGCCCTGGACTAGCAACGTACAATGAGCAGTTCTTC. Translated: CASSPGLATYNEQFF.

The J gene is TRBJ1-1, the V gene TRBV5-1; D ambiguous. Trimming pared 0 bases from V and 0 bases from J, leaving 3 bases between. Germline V lookup: CDR1 SGHRS, CDR2 YFSETQ. This CDR3 has 13 amino acids. CDR3 in amino acids: CASSLEVNTEAFF. The CDR3 DNA is TGCGCCAGCAGCTTGGAAGTGAACACTGAAGCTTTCTTT.

The genes are TRBV6-5 and TRBJ2-5; 9 bases are a match to TRBD2. The CDR3 covers 16 residues. The germline CDR1 and CDR2 sequences are MNHEY and SVGAGI. Losses at the gene ends were 2 bases for V and 2 bases for J; bases not matched to a gene: 6. The DNA of the CDR3 is TGTGCCAGCAGTTACGTCAGAACTAGCGGGCAAGAGACCCAGTACTTC. Its protein is CASSYVRTSGQETQYF.

This clone appeared once. V is TRBV23-1 and J is TRBJ1-5; 7 positions agree with TRBD1. TRBV23-1 qualifies as an ORF whose function is uncertain. This CDR3 spans 15 amino acids. Trimming at V came to 0 bases and at J to 4 bases, leaving 3 bases not matched to a gene. The CDR3 is CASSQSGTVNQPQHF. In DNA form, the CDR3 reads TGCGCCAGCAGTCAATCAGGGACAGTTAATCAGCCCCAGCATTTT.

The V and J genes are TRBV6-5 and TRBJ2-3; D is uncertain. Trimming took 0 bases from V and 2 from J, leaving 12 bases between them. There are 16 residues in the CDR3. Germline lookup yields CDR1 MNHEY and CDR2 SVGAGI. CDR3 nucleotide sequence: TGTGCCAGCAGTTACTCGTTCTTAAACCCCACAGATACGCAGTATTTT. This translates into CASSYSFLNPTDTQYF.

This chain connects TRBV29-1 to TRBJ2-6; TRBD1 aligns across 7 bases. This CDR3 contains 16 residues. Trimming removed 3 bases from V and 9 bases from J; junction bases left unmatched: 14. Looked up from germline, CDR1 is SQVTM and CDR2 is ANQGSEA. The CDR3: CSVELGTAEGFNVLTF. Here the CDR3 DNA reads TGCAGCGTTGAGCTCGGGACAGCTGAGGGATTCAACGTCCTGACTTTC.

This clone is a singleton in its sample. The chain carries TRBV5-8 and TRBJ1-1; D perhaps matches TRBD1 (5 bases). Germline CDR1 is SGHTS and CDR2 is YDEGEE. This CDR3 comprises 13 residues. Trimming pared 1 base from V and 5 bases from J, leaving 9 bases between. As DNA, the CDR3 is TGTGCCAGCAGCTTGAGGGGAAGGACTGAAGCTTTCTTT. It codes for CASSLRGRTEAFF.

The chain is built from TRBV5-1 and TRBJ1-1; 7 positions agree with TRBD1. The V gene's germline CDR1 is SGHRS and CDR2 YFSETQ. V shed 3 bases and J 1 base; nucleotides not matched to a gene: 12. The CDR3 extends over 17 amino acids. This CDR3 is CASSWGGGNSGNTEAFF. DNA of the CDR3: TGCGCCAGCAGCTGGGGAGGGGGCAATAGCGGGAACACTGAAGCTTTCTTT.

V usage is TRBV4-3 and J usage is TRBJ1-5; D is perhaps TRBD1 (6 bases). The ends were cut back, 0 bases at V and 7 bases at J, with 10 bases in the middle. The germline V gene has CDR1 LGHNA and CDR2 YSLEER. The CDR3 spans 14 residues. This CDR3 is CASSQDTGSQPQHF. The CDR3 DNA follows: TGCGCCAGCAGCCAAGATACAGGGAGCCAGCCCCAGCATTTT.

This clone has just one count. The chain has TRBV11-2 and TRBJ2-1; the match to TRBD2 covers 7 bases. After removal of 0 bases from V and 10 bases from J, the junction contained 9 bases not matched to a gene. The CDR3 has 15 amino acids. Germline CDR1 reads SGHAT; CDR2 reads FQNNGV. CDR3 region: CASSLDPKGTTEQFF. In DNA, the CDR3 is TGTGCCAGCAGCTTAGATCCCAAGGGGACTACCGAGCAGTTCTTC.

CDR3 bases: TGTGCCAGCAGTTTATTTGGACCGGGACAGGGACCCGAAAAACTGTTTTTT. Protein product: CASSLFGPGQGPEKLFF. This rearrangement joins TRBV27 to TRBJ1-4, with TRBD1 matching 9 bases. With 1 base clipped from V and 8 bases from J, the junction kept 11 bases outside the gene matches. This CDR3 is built from 17 residues. Per the germline V gene, CDR1 is MNHEY and CDR2 is SMNVEV (reference sequence).